The source of this T cell receptor (beta chain) is a study of cytomegalovirus exposure and HLA in healthy donors. It was with 60 Vbeta and 13 Jbeta primers that the PCR ran. The data were produced by immunoSEQ multiplex PCR, yet TCRdb's version contains in-frame clones alone and is incomplete. This table has under 200,000 clones, roughly 74% appearing once. This TCR was sampled from a woman in her thirties in good health and CMV-seropositive. Sequenced material: PBMCs.

Written as DNA, the CDR3 is TGTGCCAGCAGTGGCACCGTGGGGGGGCATCCTGGAAACACCATATATTTT. This sequence encodes CASSGTVGGHPGNTIYF. This chain uses TRBV9 with TRBJ1-3; tentatively, D is TRBD1 (6 bases). The CDR3 is made up of 17 amino acids. Looked up from germline, CDR1 is SGDLS and CDR2 is YYNGEE. V shed 5 bases and J shed 2 bases, with 20 bases lying between them.